This TCR beta chain was sequenced during a study of vaccination effects on CD4 cells after COVID-19. TCRdb keeps only in-frame clones here, not all; method: immunoSEQ multiplex PCR. The top ten hold approximately 5.8% of the sample, which has 55,000 or so clones, 65% to 80% seen once. The V segment lost 4 bases and the J segment 7 bases; nucleotides outside the gene matches: 9. CDR1 is SGHRS and CDR2 is YFSETQ in the germline V gene. The CDR3 has 15 residues. Of note for this clone: Its target is unknown.

Prior to sequencing, the ViraFEST assay stimulated PBMC with viral peptide pools, which expanded the antigen-specific CD4+ T cells. The culture ran for around 10 days before CD4+ T cells were isolated. A positive SARS-CoV-2 PCR test fell between March and December 2020. HIV-1 Nef peptide pool stimulation served as negative control. The sequence was obtained from a human donor who had a prior SARS-CoV-2 infection. V is TRBV5-1 and J is TRBJ2-3; TRBD1 agrees at 10 bases. The specimen was CD4+ T cells from PBMCs cultured with HIV peptides, collected before COVID-19 vaccination. Subset indicated: HIV-1 Nef peptide pool negative control/reference culture. CDR3 coding DNA: TGCGCCAGCAGCCGCTTCGGACAGGGGGAAAATACGCAGTATTTT. Protein product: CASSRFGQGENTQYF.